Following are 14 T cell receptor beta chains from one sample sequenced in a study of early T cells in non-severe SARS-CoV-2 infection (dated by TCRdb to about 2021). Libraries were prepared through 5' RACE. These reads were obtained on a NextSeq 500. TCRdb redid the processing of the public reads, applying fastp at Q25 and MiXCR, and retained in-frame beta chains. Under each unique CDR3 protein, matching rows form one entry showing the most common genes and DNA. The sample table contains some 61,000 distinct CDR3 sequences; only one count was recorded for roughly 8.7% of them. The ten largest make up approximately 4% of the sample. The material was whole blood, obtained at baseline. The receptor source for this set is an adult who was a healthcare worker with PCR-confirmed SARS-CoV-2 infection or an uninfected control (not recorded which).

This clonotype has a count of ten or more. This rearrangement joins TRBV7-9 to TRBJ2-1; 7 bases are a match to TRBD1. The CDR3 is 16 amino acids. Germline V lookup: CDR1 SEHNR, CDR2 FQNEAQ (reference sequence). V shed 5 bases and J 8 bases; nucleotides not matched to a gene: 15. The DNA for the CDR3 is TGTGCCAGCAGCCCCGTTTTTAGGCAGGGGGTTCATGAGCAGTTCTTC. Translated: CASSPVFRQGVHEQFF.

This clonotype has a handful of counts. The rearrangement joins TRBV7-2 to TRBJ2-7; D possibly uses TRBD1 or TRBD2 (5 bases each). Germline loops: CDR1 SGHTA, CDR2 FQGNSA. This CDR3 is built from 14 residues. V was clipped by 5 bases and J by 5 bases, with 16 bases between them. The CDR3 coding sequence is TGTGCCAGCAGCGCCCCCGGGGCGGGCCACGAGCAGTACTTC. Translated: CASSAPGAGHEQYF.

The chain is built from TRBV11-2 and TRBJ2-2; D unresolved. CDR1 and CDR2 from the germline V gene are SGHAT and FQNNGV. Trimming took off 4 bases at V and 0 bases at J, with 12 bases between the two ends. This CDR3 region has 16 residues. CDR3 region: CASSSLMQANTGELFF. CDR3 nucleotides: TGTGCCAGCAGCTCCCTAATGCAGGCGAACACCGGGGAGCTGTTTTTT.

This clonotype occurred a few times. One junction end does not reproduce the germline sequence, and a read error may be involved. The CDR3 reads CASSPMRGNTGELFF. DNA for the CDR3: TGTGCCAGCAGCCCTATGAGGGGGAACACCGGGGAGCTTTTTTTT. The chain joins TRBV7-9 to TRBJ2-2, with D possibly matching TRBD1 (6 bases). The germline V gene has CDR1 SEHNR and CDR2 FQNEAQ (reference sequence). This CDR3 has 15 amino acids.

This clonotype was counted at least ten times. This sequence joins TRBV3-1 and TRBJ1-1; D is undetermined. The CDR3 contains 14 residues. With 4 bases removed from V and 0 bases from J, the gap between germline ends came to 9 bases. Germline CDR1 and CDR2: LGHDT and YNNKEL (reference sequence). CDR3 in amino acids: CASSRLRMNTEAFF. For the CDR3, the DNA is TGTGCCAGCAGCCGACTACGAATGAACACTGAAGCTTTCTTT.

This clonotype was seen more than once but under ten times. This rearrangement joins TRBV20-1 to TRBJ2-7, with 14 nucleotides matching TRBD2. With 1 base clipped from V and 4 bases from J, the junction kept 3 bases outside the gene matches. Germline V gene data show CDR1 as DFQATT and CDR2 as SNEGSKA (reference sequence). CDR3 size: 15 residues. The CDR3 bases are TGCAGTGCTAGAGGCGGGACTAGCGGGAGTTACGAGCAGTACTTC. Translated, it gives CSARGGTSGSYEQYF.

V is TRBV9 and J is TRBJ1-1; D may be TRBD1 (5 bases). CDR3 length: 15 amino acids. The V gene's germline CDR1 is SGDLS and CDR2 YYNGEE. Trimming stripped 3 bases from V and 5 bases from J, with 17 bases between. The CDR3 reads CASSALTGARTEAFF. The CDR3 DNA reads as TGTGCCAGCAGCGCCCTGACCGGGGCGAGGACTGAAGCTTTCTTT.

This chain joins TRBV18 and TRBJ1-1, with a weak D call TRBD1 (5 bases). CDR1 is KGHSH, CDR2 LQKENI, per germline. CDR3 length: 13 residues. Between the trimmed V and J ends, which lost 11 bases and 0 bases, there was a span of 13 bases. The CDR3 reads CASTEGLNTEAFF. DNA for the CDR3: TGTGCCTCCACCGAGGGGCTGAACACTGAAGCTTTCTTT.

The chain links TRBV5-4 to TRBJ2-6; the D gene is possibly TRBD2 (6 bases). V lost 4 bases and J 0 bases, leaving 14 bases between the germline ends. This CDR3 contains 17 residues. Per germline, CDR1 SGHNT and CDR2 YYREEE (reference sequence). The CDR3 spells CASSRDGSVSGANVLTF. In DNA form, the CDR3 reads TGTGCCAGCAGCCGGGACGGGAGTGTCTCTGGGGCCAACGTCCTGACTTTC.

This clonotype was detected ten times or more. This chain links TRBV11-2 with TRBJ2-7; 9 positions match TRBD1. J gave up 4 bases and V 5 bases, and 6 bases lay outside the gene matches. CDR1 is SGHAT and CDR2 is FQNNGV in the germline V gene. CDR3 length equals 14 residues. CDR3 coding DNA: TGTGCCAGCAGCCGCCCGGGACAGGGATACGAGCAGTACTTC. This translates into CASSRPGQGYEQYF.

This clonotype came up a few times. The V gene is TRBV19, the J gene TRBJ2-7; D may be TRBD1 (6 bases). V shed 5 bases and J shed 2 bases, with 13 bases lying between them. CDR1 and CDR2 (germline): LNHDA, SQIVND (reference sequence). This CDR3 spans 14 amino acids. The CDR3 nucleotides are TGTGCCAGTAGTGCAGGGGTCACCCCCTACGAGCAGTACTTC. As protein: CASSAGVTPYEQYF.

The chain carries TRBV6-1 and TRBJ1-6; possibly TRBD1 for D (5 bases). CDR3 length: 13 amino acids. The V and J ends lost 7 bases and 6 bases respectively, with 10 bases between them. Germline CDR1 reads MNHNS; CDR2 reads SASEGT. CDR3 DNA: TGTGCCAGCAACAAGGGGATTAATTCACCCCTCCACTTT. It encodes CASNKGINSPLHF.

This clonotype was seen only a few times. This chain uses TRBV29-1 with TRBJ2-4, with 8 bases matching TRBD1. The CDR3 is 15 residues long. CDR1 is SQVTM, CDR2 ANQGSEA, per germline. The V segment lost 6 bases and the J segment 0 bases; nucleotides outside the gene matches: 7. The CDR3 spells CSVSLRGLAKNIQYF. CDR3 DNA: TGCAGCGTCTCTCTCAGGGGGCTAGCCAAAAACATTCAGTACTTC.

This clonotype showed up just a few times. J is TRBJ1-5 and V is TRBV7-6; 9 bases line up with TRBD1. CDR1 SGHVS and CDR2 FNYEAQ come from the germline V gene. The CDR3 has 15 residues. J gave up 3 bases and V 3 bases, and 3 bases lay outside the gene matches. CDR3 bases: TGTGCCAGCAGCTTGGGACAGGGTCTCAATCAGCCCCAGCATTTT. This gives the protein CASSLGQGLNQPQHF.